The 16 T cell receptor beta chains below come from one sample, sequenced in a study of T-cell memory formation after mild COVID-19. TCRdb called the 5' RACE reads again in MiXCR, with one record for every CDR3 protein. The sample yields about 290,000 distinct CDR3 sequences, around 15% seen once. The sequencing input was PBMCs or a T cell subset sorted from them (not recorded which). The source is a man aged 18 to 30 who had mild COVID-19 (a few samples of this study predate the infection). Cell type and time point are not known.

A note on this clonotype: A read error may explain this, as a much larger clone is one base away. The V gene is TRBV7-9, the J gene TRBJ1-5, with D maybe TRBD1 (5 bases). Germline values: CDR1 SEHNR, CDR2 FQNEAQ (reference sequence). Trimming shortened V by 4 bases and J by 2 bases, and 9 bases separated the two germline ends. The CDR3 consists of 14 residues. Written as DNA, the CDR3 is TGTGCCAGCAGCTCCGGGGCCCGCAATCAGCCCCAGCATTTT. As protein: CASSSGARNQPQHF.

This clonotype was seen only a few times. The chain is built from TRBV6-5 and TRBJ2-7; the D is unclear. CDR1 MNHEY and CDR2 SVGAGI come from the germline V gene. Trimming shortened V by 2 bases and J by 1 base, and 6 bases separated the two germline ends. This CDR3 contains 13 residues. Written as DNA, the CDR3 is TGTGCCAGCAGTTACCCCGGGTCCTACGAGCAGTACTTC. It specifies CASSYPGSYEQYF.

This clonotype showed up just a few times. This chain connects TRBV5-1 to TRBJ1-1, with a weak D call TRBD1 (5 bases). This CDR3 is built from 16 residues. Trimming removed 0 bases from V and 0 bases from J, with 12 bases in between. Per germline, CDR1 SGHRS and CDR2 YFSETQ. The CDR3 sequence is CASSLAVGLMNTEAFF. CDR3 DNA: TGCGCCAGCAGCTTGGCGGTGGGGCTCATGAACACTGAAGCTTTCTTT.

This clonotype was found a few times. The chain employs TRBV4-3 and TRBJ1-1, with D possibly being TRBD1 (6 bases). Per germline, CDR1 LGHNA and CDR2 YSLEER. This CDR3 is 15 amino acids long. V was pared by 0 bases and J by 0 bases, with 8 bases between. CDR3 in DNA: TGCGCCAGCAGCCAAGAAGGGGGGCTGAACACTGAAGCTTTCTTT. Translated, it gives CASSQEGGLNTEAFF.

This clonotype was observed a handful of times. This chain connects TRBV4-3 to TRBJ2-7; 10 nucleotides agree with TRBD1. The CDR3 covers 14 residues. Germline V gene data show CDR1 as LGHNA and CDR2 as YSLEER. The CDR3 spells CASSQDWDRGPTEV. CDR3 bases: TGCGCCAGCAGCCAAGACTGGGACAGGGGTCCCACGGAGGTC.

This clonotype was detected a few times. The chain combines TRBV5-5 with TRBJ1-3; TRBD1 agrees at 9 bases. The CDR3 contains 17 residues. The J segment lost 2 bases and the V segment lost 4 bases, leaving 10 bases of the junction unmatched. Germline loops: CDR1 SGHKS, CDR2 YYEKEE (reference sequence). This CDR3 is CASSLGQGILTGNTIYF. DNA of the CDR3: TGTGCCAGCAGCCTGGGACAGGGAATACTTACTGGAAACACCATATATTTT.

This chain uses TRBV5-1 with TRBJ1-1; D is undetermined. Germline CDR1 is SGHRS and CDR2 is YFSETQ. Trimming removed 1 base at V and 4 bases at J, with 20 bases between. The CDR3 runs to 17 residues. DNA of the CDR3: TGCGCCAGCAGCTTGATAAGGTCTTATACCCACGCCACTGAAGCTTTCTTT. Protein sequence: CASSLIRSYTHATEAFF. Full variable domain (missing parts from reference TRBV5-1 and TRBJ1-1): KAGVTQTPRYLIKTRGQQVTLSCSPISGHRSVSWYQQTPGQGLQFLFEYFSETQRNKGNFPGRFSGRQFSNSRSEMNVSTLELGDSALYLCASSLIRSYTHATEAFFGQGTRLTVV.

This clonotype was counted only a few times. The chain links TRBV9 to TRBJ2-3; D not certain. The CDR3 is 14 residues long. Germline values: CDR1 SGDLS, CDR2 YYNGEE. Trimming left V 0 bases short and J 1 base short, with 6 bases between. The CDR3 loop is CASSVGIGTDTQYF. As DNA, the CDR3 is TGTGCCAGCAGCGTAGGGATCGGCACAGATACGCAGTATTTT.

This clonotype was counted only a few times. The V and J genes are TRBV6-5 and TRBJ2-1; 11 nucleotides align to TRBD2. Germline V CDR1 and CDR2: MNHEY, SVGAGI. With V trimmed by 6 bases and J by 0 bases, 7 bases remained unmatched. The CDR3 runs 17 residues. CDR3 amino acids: CASRSLAGVSSYNEQFF. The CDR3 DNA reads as TGTGCCAGCAGATCACTAGCGGGGGTCTCCTCCTACAATGAGCAGTTCTTC.

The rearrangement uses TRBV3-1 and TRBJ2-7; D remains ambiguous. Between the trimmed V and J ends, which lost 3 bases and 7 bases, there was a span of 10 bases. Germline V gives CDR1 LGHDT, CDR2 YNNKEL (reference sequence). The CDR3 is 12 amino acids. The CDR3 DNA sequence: TGTGCCAGCAGCCATGAGTCGAGAGAGCAGTACTTC. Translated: CASSHESREQYF.

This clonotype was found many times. The CDR3 loop is CSVPPLSYNEQFF. The CDR3 DNA is TGCAGTGTACCACCTCTCTCCTACAATGAGCAGTTCTTC. The rearrangement uses TRBV20-1 and TRBJ2-1; D is undetermined. The CDR3 has 13 amino acids. CDR1 is DFQATT and CDR2 is SNEGSKA in the germline V gene (reference sequence). Between the trimmed V and J ends, which lost 7 bases and 0 bases, there was a span of 10 bases.

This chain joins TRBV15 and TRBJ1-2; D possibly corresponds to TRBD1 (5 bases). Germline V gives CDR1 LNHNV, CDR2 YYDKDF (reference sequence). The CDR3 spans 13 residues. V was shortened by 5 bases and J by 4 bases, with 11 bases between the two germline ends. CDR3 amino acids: CATSPQGGYGYTF. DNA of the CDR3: TGTGCCACCAGCCCGCAGGGCGGCTATGGCTACACCTTC.

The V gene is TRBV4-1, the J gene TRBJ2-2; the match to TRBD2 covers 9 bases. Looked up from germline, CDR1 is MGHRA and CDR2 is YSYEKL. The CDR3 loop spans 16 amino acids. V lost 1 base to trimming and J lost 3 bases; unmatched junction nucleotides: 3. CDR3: CASSQGGGVDTGELFF. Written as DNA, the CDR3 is TGCGCCAGCAGCCAAGGCGGGGGGGTTGACACCGGGGAGCTGTTTTTT.

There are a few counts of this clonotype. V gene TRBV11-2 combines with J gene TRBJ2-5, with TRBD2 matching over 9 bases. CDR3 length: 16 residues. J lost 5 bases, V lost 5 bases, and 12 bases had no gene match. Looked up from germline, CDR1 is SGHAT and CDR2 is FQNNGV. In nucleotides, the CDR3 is TGTGCCAGCAGCCATGGCCGGCGGGGGGGATCGGAGACCCAGTACTTC. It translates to CASSHGRRGGSETQYF.

CDR3 sequence (DNA): TGTGCCAGCAGTTACTCCTGGACTAGCGAGCAAGAGACCCAGTACTTC. Translation: CASSYSWTSEQETQYF. The chain links TRBV6-2 or TRBV6-3 to TRBJ2-5; TRBD2 matches at 9 bases. J gave up 2 bases and V 0 bases, and 4 bases lay outside the gene matches. CDR3 length equals 16 residues. Germline CDR1 and CDR2: MNHEY and SVGEGT.

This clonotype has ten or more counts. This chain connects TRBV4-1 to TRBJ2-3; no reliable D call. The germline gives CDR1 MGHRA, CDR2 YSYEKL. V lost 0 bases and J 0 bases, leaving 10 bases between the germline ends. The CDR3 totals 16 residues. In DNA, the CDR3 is TGCGCCAGCAGCCAAGAAGGGATCCCTAGCACAGATACGCAGTATTTT. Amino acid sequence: CASSQEGIPSTDTQYF.